This T cell receptor (beta chain) was sequenced in a study of OX40 agonist ivuxolimab in advanced cancers. Germline V gene lookup returns CDR1 SGHKS and CDR2 YYEKEE (reference sequence). Trimming took off 2 bases at V and 7 bases at J, with 13 bases between the two ends. The CDR3 is 15 amino acids. The data were produced by immunoSEQ multiplex PCR, yet TCRdb's version contains in-frame clones alone and is incomplete. The table has approximately 53,000 clones, about 93% seen once. The material sequenced was CD4+ or CD8+ T cells sorted from blood, taken in a trial of the OX40 agonist ivuxolimab. This sequence was found in an adult with an advanced solid tumor such as melanoma, head and neck, liver or kidney cancer. The V gene is TRBV5-5, the J gene TRBJ2-6; no clear D. CDR3 DNA sequence: TGTGCCAGCAGCTTAGGCAAACTAAACGCCAACGTCCTGACTTTC. Its protein is CASSLGKLNANVLTF. Drawing the rest from reference TRBV5-5 and TRBJ2-6, the complete variable domain is DAGVTQSPTHLIKTRGQQVTLRCSPISGHKSVSWYQQVLGQGPQFIFQYYEKEERGRGNFPDRFSARQFPNYSSELNVNALLLGDSALYLCASSLGKLNANVLTFGAGSRLTVL.